Presented here are 29 T cell receptor beta chains from one specimen sequenced in a study of T cell changes during pregnancy in multiple sclerosis. Clones were sequenced by immunoSEQ multiplex PCR, and TCRdb holds only the in-frame ones, with some missing. Of 45,000 to 70,000 clones in the sample, about 90% were seen once. The sequencing here drew on CD4+ T cells from peripheral blood mononuclear cells, taken after pregnancy. Receptor source: a female donor in good health, enrolled as a control in a pregnancy study.

This clone was detected a few times. The chain recombines TRBV7-2 with TRBJ2-1, with 8 positions matching TRBD1. The CDR3 has 16 residues. Germline V CDR1 and CDR2: SGHTA, FQGNSA. V shed 0 bases, J shed 5 bases, and the junction held 6 bases outside the gene matches. The DNA for the CDR3 is TGTGCCAGCAGCTTAGCCCCGGACAGGGCCAACAATGAGCAGTTCTTC. This encodes CASSLAPDRANNEQFF.

This chain connects TRBV7-8 to TRBJ1-2; 8 positions agree with TRBD1. J was trimmed by 4 bases and V by 1 base; bases with no gene match: 8. The CDR3 has 16 residues. Germline values: CDR1 SGHVS, CDR2 FQNEAQ. For the CDR3, the DNA is TGTGCCAGCAGCTTAGATAGGGACAGGAGACTCTATGGCTACACCTTC. Translating it yields CASSLDRDRRLYGYTF.

The CDR3 reads CASSPGRGQGLINEQFF. The CDR3 DNA sequence: TGTGCCAGCAGCCCGGGCCGGGGACAGGGATTGATAAATGAGCAGTTCTTC. The rearrangement joins TRBV5-6 to TRBJ2-1, with 9 positions matching TRBD1. Germline V gene lookup returns CDR1 SGHDT and CDR2 YYEEEE. This CDR3 comprises 17 residues. With V trimmed by 4 bases and J by 7 bases, 15 bases remained unmatched.

V gene TRBV7-2 combines with J gene TRBJ2-2, with 7 bases that match TRBD1. CDR3 length: 16 residues. Looked up from germline, CDR1 is SGHTA and CDR2 is FQGNSA. V trimming: 6 bases; J trimming: 7 bases; junction bases outside the gene matches: 14. The CDR3 reads CASSQIPGGSIGELFF. The CDR3 coding sequence is TGTGCCAGCAGTCAAATCCCAGGGGGTTCGATCGGGGAGCTGTTTTTT.

The chain recombines TRBV7-3 with TRBJ2-2, with D tentatively TRBD1 (5 bases). CDR3 length: 14 residues. Between the trimmed V and J ends, which lost 5 bases and 2 bases, there was a span of 9 bases. Germline V gives CDR1 SGHTA, CDR2 FQGTGA. Here the CDR3 DNA reads TGTGCCAGCAGCCAGACAGAAAACACCGGGGAGCTGTTTTTT. Its translation: CASSQTENTGELFF.

CDR3 region: CASSQGHRTGELFF. The CDR3 region has the DNA TGCGCCAGCAGCCAAGGACACCGGACCGGGGAGCTGTTTTTT. The rearrangement joins TRBV4-3 to TRBJ2-2; D not resolved. Germline V CDR1 and CDR2: LGHNA, YSLEER. V lost 1 base and J lost 5, with 8 bases in between. The CDR3 spans 14 residues.

This chain joins TRBV19 and TRBJ1-6, with D perhaps TRBD1 (5 bases). V was trimmed by 8 bases and J by 3 bases, leaving 8 bases between them. Germline CDR1 is LNHDA and CDR2 is SQIVND (reference sequence). There are 13 residues in the CDR3. The CDR3 sequence is CASGDSYNSPLHF. CDR3 bases: TGTGCCAGTGGAGACAGCTATAATTCACCCCTCCACTTT.

This sequence joins TRBV28 and TRBJ2-2, with D unclear. The CDR3 has 15 residues. Germline CDR1 is MDHEN and CDR2 is SYDVKM. V was cut by 2 bases and J by 1 base, with 8 bases left in between. CDR3 sequence: CASSLANLNTGELFF. The CDR3 DNA sequence: TGTGCCAGCAGTTTAGCCAACTTGAACACCGGGGAGCTGTTTTTT.

For the CDR3, the DNA is TGTGCCAGCAGCCAACTCGTAGGGACAGTCTCTGGAAACACCATATATTTT. Encoded protein: CASSQLVGTVSGNTIYF. V usage is TRBV4-2 and J usage is TRBJ1-3; 7 nucleotides match TRBD1. Per the germline V gene, CDR1 is LGHNA and CDR2 is YNFKEQ. This CDR3 region has 17 residues. The V segment lost 2 bases and the J segment 0 bases; nucleotides outside the gene matches: 7.

The chain joins TRBV19 to TRBJ2-7; TRBD1 might be the D (6 bases). Germline loops: CDR1 LNHDA, CDR2 SQIVND (reference sequence). The CDR3 length is 13 residues. Trimming shortened V by 4 bases and J by 3 bases, and 10 bases separated the two germline ends. The CDR3: CASSTTGDYEQYF. CDR3 coding DNA: TGTGCCAGTAGTACGACAGGCGACTACGAGCAGTACTTC.

CDR3 region: CSVPGTGAHGYTF. In nucleotides, the CDR3 is TGCAGCGTCCCCGGGACAGGGGCCCATGGCTACACCTTC. The chain is built from TRBV29-1 and TRBJ1-2; 10 positions match TRBD1. The CDR3 is 13 amino acids. Germline trimming cut 6 bases from V and 6 bases from J; bases unmatched to any gene: 7. Germline V gene data show CDR1 as SQVTM and CDR2 as ANQGSEA. Complete variable domain (other parts from reference TRBV29-1 and TRBJ1-2): SAVISQKPSRDICQRGTSLTIQCQVDSQVTMMFWYRQQPGQSLTLIATANQGSEATYESGFVIDKFPISRPNLTFSTLTVSNMSPEDSSIYLCSVPGTGAHGYTFGSGTRLTVV.

V and J are TRBV7-9 and TRBJ2-1; TRBD1 matches at 9 bases. Germline V lookup: CDR1 SEHNR, CDR2 FQNEAQ (reference sequence). V dropped 5 bases and J dropped 5; count of bases not matched to a gene: 7. This CDR3 has 15 residues. For the CDR3, the DNA is TGTGCCAGCAGCACTATAGGACAGGGGAACAATGAGCAGTTCTTC. It codes for CASSTIGQGNNEQFF.

In its sample, this clone was seen once. The chain carries TRBV7-9 and TRBJ2-3; D might be TRBD1 (5 bases). Germline V gene sequence: CDR1 SEHNR, CDR2 FQNEAQ (reference sequence). V was trimmed by 2 bases and J by 6 bases, leaving 12 bases between them. This CDR3 has 14 amino acids. The CDR3 bases are TGTGCCAGCAGCTTACTAGGGGCGTTGGATACGCAGTATTTT. It yields the protein CASSLLGALDTQYF.

This chain uses TRBV19 with TRBJ1-5; D is ambiguous. The ends were cut back, 0 bases at V and 3 bases at J, with 18 bases in the middle. Germline V gene sequence: CDR1 LNHDA, CDR2 SQIVND (reference sequence). The CDR3 covers 18 residues. CDR3 region: CASSIDRRERANNQPQHF. In nucleotides, the CDR3 is TGTGCCAGTAGTATAGATCGTAGGGAGAGGGCTAACAATCAGCCCCAGCATTTT.

The chain recombines TRBV4-3 with TRBJ1-3, with 7 bases fitting TRBD1. Germline V gives CDR1 LGHNA, CDR2 YSLEER. Losses at the gene ends were 3 bases for V and 2 bases for J; bases not matched to a gene: 4. There are 15 residues in the CDR3. The CDR3 loop reads CASSQTGYTGNTIYF. CDR3 DNA: TGCGCCAGCAGCCAGACAGGGTATACTGGAAACACCATATATTTT.

This clone was detected only once. The CDR3 DNA is TGTGCCAGTAGCTCCGTCGACAGGGGGAGTGAGGACTATGGCTACACCTTC. Its protein is CASSSVDRGSEDYGYTF. The chain carries TRBV19 and TRBJ1-2; 9 nucleotides align to TRBD1. CDR1 is LNHDA and CDR2 is SQIVND in the germline V gene (reference sequence). The junction had 14 bases not matched to a gene; V was cut back by 6 bases and J by 3 bases. The CDR3 length is 17 residues.

The sample holds one count of this clone. The genes are TRBV19 and TRBJ1-5; D gene uncertain. Germline CDR1 is LNHDA and CDR2 is SQIVND (reference sequence). Deletions cut 6 bases from V and 3 bases from J, with 12 bases between. The CDR3 loop spans 14 amino acids. The CDR3 bases are TGTGCCAGTAGCCCAGCCGGGAACAATCAGCCCCAGCATTTT. Translating gives CASSPAGNNQPQHF.

This clone was observed a single time. This sequence joins TRBV18 and TRBJ2-1; D is ambiguous. Germline-derived CDR1 and CDR2 are KGHSH and LQKENI. The CDR3 consists of 12 residues. V was trimmed by 3 bases and J by 9 bases, leaving 9 bases between them. In nucleotides, the CDR3 is TGTGCCAGCTCACCGAACTCACCTGAGCAGTTCTTC. It translates to CASSPNSPEQFF.

The V gene is TRBV29-1, the J gene TRBJ2-1; D unclear. Trimming removed 3 bases from V and 0 bases from J, with 9 bases in between. The germline V gene has CDR1 SQVTM and CDR2 ANQGSEA. The CDR3 length is 14 residues. DNA for the CDR3: TGCAGCGTTGATGGGCAGGCCTCCTACAATGAGCAGTTCTTC. Its protein product is CSVDGQASYNEQFF.

DNA of the CDR3: TGTGCCAGCAGTCCCCCCGGGGGACTGGCCAACGTCCTGACTTTC. It specifies CASSPPGGLANVLTF. The genes are TRBV28 and TRBJ2-6; D is perhaps TRBD2 (6 bases). This CDR3 is 15 amino acids long. V was trimmed by 5 bases and J by 6 bases, leaving 14 bases between them. Germline V lookup: CDR1 MDHEN, CDR2 SYDVKM. Filled out from reference TRBV28 and TRBJ2-6, the complete variable domain reads DVKVTQSSRYLVKRTGEKVFLECVQDMDHENMFWYRQDPGLGLRLIYFSYDVKMKEKGDIPEGYSVSREKKERFSLILESASTNQTSMYLCASSPPGGLANVLTFGAGSRLTVL.

This chain links TRBV11-1 with TRBJ1-4; D remains ambiguous. The CDR3 has 15 residues. The V end was cut by 2 bases, the J end by 4 bases, with 11 bases between. Germline V gives CDR1 SGHAT, CDR2 FQDESV (reference sequence). The CDR3 DNA reads as TGTGCCAGCAGCTTATCGAGGAATAATAATGAAAAACTGTTTTTT. Translating gives CASSLSRNNNEKLFF.

The chain employs TRBV10-3 and TRBJ2-3, with D perhaps matching TRBD2 (5 bases). The length of the CDR3 is 15 residues. The germline gives CDR1 ENHRY, CDR2 SYGVKD. Trimming shortened V by 4 bases and J by 2 bases, and 13 bases separated the two germline ends. The CDR3 nucleotides read TGTGCCATCAGTGGGGGAACTAGTGACACAGATACGCAGTATTTT. This translates into CAISGGTSDTDTQYF.

The sample holds a few counts of this clone. The rearrangement joins TRBV12-5 to TRBJ1-1; 8 bases fit TRBD1. The V gene's germline CDR1 is LGHNT and CDR2 FRNRAP. The junction had 12 bases not matched to a gene; V was cut back by 0 bases and J by 3 bases. The CDR3 is made up of 18 amino acids. DNA for the CDR3: TGTGCTAGTGGTTTGGTAAGGACAGGGAGAGGAAGGGACACTGAAGCTTTCTTT. This codes for CASGLVRTGRGRDTEAFF.

The genes are TRBV27 and TRBJ2-2, with TRBD1 matching over 7 bases. After removal of 6 bases from V and 5 bases from J, the junction contained 9 bases not matched to a gene. Germline V gene lookup returns CDR1 MNHEY and CDR2 SMNVEV (reference sequence). CDR3 length: 15 amino acids. CDR3 loop: CASRSTGVGTGELFF. The DNA of the CDR3 is TGTGCCAGCAGATCCACAGGGGTTGGAACCGGGGAGCTGTTTTTT.

This clone showed up just once. The chain combines TRBV28 with TRBJ2-6, with TRBD1 as a possible D gene (5 bases). Germline values: CDR1 MDHEN, CDR2 SYDVKM. The ends were cut back, 4 bases at V and 3 bases at J, with 7 bases in the middle. The CDR3 is 14 amino acids. The CDR3 coding sequence is TGTGCCAGCAGTTCCAGGGTTGGGGCCAACGTCCTGACTTTC. Protein: CASSSRVGANVLTF.

The chain joins TRBV5-4 to TRBJ1-4; no clear D gene. Germline values: CDR1 SGHNT, CDR2 YYREEE (reference sequence). This CDR3 contains 15 residues. Trimming pared 3 bases from V and 6 bases from J, leaving 15 bases between. CDR3 loop: CASSSGSSVDEKLFF. CDR3 sequence (DNA): TGTGCCAGCAGCTCGGGTTCGTCTGTAGATGAAAAACTGTTTTTT.

This chain links TRBV20-1 with TRBJ2-7; D gene unclear. The V gene lost 5 bases and the J gene lost 3 bases, with 5 bases spanning the gap. CDR3 length: 10 amino acids. Germline CDR1 is DFQATT and CDR2 is SNEGSKA (reference sequence). The CDR3, as DNA: TGCAGTGCTTATAACTACGAGCAGTACTTC. Translating it yields CSAYNYEQYF.

The chain links TRBV5-5 to TRBJ2-5; 7 bases are shared with TRBD1. Germline values: CDR1 SGHKS, CDR2 YYEKEE (reference sequence). J was trimmed by 2 bases and V by 4 bases; bases with no gene match: 5. The CDR3 sequence is 14 residues long. CDR3 amino acids: CASSKPGQQETQYF. The CDR3 DNA is TGTGCCAGCAGCAAGCCGGGACAGCAAGAGACCCAGTACTTC.

J is TRBJ1-2 and V is TRBV19; 7 bases fit TRBD1. Germline V gives CDR1 LNHDA, CDR2 SQIVND (reference sequence). V shed 5 bases, J shed 0 bases, and the junction held 12 bases outside the gene matches. This CDR3 is 17 amino acids long. The CDR3 reads CASSAPTGAVPNYGYTF. The CDR3 nucleotides are TGTGCCAGTAGTGCCCCTACAGGGGCTGTTCCTAACTATGGCTACACCTTC.